This TCR beta chain derives from a study of shared clonotypes between healthy human individuals. Source study methods: Owing to the provision of junction-only sequences devoid of quality scores by immunoSEQ, filtering differed. Clones were sequenced by immunoSEQ multiplex PCR, and TCRdb holds only the in-frame ones, with some missing. V and J calls and clone size are copied from that table; D and trimming were computed from the DNA. Of roughly 2.6 million clones in the sample, 85% to 95% were seen once. Caucasian adults residing in Nashville, Tennessee made up all the donors. The CDR3 extends over 14 amino acids. Germline V gene lookup returns CDR1 SGHRS and CDR2 YFSETQ. V lost 3 bases, J lost 6 bases, and 13 bases lay in between.

Sequences were obtained from naive CD4+ T cells sorted from blood. The subset denotes: CD45RA+ positively selected. The sequence was collected from a young man in good health. The gene calls are TRBV5-1 and TRBJ1-3, with D possibly being TRBD1 (5 bases). CDR3 protein: CASSYGGDPNTIYF. In DNA, the CDR3 is TGCGCCAGCAGCTATGGCGGGGACCCAAACACCATATATTTT.